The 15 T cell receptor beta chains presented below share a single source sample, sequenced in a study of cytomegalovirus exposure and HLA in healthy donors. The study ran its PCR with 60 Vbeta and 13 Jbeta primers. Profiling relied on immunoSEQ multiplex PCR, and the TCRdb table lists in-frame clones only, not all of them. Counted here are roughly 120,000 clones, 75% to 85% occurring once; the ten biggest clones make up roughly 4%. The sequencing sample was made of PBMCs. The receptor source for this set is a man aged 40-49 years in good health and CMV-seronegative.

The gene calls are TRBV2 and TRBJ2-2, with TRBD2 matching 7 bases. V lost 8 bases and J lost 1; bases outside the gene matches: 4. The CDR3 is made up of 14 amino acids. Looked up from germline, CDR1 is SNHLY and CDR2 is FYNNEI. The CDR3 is CASGGGLNTGELFF. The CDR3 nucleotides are TGTGCCAGCGGGGGAGGGTTGAACACCGGGGAGCTGTTTTTT.

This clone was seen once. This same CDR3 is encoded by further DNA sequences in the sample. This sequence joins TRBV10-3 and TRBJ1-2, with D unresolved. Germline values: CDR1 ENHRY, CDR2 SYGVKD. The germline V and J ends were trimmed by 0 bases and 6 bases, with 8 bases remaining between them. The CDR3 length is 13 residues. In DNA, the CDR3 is TGTGCCATCAGTGAGTCACGGCAGGATGGCTACACCTTC. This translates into CAISESRQDGYTF.

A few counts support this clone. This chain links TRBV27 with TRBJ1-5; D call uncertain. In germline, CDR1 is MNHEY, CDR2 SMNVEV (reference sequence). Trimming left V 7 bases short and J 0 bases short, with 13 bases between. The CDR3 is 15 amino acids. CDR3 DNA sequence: TGTGCCAGCATCCCAACGGGGTATAGCAATCAGCCCCAGCATTTT. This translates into CASIPTGYSNQPQHF.

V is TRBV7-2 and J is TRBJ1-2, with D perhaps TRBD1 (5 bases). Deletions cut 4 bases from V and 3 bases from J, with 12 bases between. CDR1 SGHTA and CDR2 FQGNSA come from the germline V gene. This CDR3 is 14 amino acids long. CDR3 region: CASSSHRGDYGYTF. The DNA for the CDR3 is TGTGCCAGCAGCTCCCACCGGGGGGACTATGGCTACACCTTC.

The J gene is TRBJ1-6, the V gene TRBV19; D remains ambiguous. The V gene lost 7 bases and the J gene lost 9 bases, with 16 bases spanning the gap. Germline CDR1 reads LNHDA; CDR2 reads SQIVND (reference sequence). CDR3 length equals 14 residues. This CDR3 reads CASTPKAEASPLHF. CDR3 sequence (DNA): TGTGCCAGTACCCCTAAGGCGGAGGCTTCACCCCTCCACTTT.

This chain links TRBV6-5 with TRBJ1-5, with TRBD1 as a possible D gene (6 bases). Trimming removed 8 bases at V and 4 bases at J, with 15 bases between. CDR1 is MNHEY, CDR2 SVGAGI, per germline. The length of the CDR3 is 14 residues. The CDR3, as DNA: TGTGCCAGCGGGGATACAGGGCTGAATCAGCCCCAGCATTTT. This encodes CASGDTGLNQPQHF.

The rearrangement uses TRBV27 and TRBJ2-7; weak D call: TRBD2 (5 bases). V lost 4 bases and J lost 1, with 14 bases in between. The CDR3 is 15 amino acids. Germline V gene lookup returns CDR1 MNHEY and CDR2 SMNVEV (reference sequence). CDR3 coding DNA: TGTGCCAGCAGTTCCCTCCCAGCGGAGTCCTACGAGCAGTACTTC. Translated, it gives CASSSLPAESYEQYF.

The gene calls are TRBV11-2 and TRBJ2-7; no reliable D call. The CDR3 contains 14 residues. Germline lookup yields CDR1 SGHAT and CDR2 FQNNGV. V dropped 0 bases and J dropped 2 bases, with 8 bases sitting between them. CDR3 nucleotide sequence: TGTGCCAGCAGCTTAGAGGCGCGGACCTACGAGCAGTACTTC. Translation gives CASSLEARTYEQYF.

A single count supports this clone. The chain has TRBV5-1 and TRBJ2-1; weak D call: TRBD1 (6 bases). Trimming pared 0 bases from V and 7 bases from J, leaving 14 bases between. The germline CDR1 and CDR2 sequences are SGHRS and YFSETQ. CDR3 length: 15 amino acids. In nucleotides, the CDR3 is TGCGCCAGCAGCTTGGGAAATATACAGGGTAATGAGCAGTTCTTC. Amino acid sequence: CASSLGNIQGNEQFF.

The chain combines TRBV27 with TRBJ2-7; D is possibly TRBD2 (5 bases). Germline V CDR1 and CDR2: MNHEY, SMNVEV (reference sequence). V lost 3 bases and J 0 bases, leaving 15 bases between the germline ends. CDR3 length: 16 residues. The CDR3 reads CASSFSMRTGSYEQYF. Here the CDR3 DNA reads TGTGCCAGCAGTTTCAGTATGCGGACTGGCTCCTACGAGCAGTACTTC.

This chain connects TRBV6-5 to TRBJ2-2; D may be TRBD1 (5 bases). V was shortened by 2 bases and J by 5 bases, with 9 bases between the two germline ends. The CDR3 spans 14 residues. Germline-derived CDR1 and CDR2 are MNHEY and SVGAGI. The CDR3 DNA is TGTGCCAGCAGTTACAACAGGCGTACCGGGGAGCTGTTTTTT. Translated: CASSYNRRTGELFF.

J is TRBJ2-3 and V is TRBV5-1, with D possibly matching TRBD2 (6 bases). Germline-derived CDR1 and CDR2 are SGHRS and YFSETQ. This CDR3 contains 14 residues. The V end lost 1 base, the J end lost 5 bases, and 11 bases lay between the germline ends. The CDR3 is CASSLRLALDTQYF. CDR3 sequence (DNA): TGCGCCAGCAGCTTGCGCCTAGCGTTAGATACGCAGTATTTT.

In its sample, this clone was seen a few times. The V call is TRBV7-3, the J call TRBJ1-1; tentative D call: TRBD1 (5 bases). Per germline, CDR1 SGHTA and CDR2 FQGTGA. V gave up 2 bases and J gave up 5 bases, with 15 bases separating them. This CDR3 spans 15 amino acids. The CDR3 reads CASSLWAGPGTEAFF. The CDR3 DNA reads TGTGCCAGCAGCTTATGGGCAGGCCCAGGGACTGAAGCTTTCTTT.

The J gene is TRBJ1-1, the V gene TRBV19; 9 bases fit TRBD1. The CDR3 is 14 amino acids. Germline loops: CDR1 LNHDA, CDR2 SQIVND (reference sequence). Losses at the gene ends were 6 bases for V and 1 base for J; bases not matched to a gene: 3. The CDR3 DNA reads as TGTGCCAGTAGCACAGGGGGCGCGAACACTGAAGCTTTCTTT. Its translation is CASSTGGANTEAFF.

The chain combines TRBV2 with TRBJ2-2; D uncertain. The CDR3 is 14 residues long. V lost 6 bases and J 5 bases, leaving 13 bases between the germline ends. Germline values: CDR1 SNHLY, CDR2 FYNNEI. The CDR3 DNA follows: TGTGCCAGCAGGGCGACAACACAAACCGGGGAGCTGTTTTTT. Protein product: CASRATTQTGELFF.